This record looks at one TCR beta chain sequence and its context. The antigen remains unidentified. This record comes from a study of cytomegalovirus exposure and HLA in healthy donors. The study's findings and limits: Relative to the roughly 700-donor mean, N-insertions were reportedly fewer in an Asian-associated ancestry cluster in a later analysis.

This CDR3 comprises 15 residues. Losses at the gene ends were 5 bases for V and 6 bases for J; bases not matched to a gene: 9. Germline lookup yields CDR1 SGHVS and CDR2 FQNEAQ. PCR involved 60 Vbeta and 13 Jbeta primers. Assay: immunoSEQ multiplex PCR; the TCRdb copy retains only in-frame clones and omits some. The table lists roughly 100,000 clones, 63% of them singletons. The rearrangement joins TRBV7-8 to TRBJ1-5, with TRBD1 matching over 8 bases. The source material was PBMCs. The source is a human donor in good health. The CDR3 sequence: CASSPPGTGFQPQHF. CDR3 in DNA: TGTGCCAGCAGCCCACCCGGGACAGGATTTCAGCCCCAGCATTTT.